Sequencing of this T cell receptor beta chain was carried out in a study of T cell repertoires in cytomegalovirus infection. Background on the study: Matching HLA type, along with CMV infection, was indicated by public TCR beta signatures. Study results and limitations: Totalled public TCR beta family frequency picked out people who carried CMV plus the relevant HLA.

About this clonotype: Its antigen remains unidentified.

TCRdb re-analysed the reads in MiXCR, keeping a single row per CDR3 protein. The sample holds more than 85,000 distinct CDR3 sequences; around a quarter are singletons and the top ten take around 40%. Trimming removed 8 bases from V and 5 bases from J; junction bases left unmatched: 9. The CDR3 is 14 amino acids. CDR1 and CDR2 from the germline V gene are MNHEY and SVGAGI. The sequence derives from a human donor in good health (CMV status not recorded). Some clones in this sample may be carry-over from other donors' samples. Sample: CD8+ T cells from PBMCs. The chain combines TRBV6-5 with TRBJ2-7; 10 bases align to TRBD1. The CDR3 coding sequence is TGTGCCAGCGCGGTCGGGACAGGGGAACACGAGCAGTACTTC. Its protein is CASAVGTGEHEQYF.